Sequencing of this TCR beta chain was carried out in a study of cytomegalovirus exposure and HLA in healthy donors. Points from the study as a whole: Earlier results showed most TCR beta V segments being productive about 87% or about 30% of the time.

About this clone itself: Its matching antigen is unknown.

With 60 Vbeta and 13 Jbeta primers, the PCR was carried out. The repertoire was sequenced with immunoSEQ multiplex PCR; TCRdb's copy has only in-frame clones and lacks some. This table has fewer than 200,000 clones, about 81% appearing once. Although they were nominally healthy when sampled, donors likely had unrecorded immune exposures. Germline CDR1 and CDR2: MNHNS and SASEGT. This CDR3 has 15 amino acids. The sample taken for sequencing was PBMCs. This TCR was recovered from a woman aged 18-29 years in good health and CMV-seronegative. The V call is TRBV6-1, the J call TRBJ2-5; 10 bases agree with TRBD2. The J call is in doubt because the DNA end fits TRBJ2-7 better. In nucleotides, the CDR3 is TGTGCCAGCAGCCCCAGTAGCGGGGGGTCCTACGAGCAGTACTTC. It is translated as CASSPSSGGSYEQYF.